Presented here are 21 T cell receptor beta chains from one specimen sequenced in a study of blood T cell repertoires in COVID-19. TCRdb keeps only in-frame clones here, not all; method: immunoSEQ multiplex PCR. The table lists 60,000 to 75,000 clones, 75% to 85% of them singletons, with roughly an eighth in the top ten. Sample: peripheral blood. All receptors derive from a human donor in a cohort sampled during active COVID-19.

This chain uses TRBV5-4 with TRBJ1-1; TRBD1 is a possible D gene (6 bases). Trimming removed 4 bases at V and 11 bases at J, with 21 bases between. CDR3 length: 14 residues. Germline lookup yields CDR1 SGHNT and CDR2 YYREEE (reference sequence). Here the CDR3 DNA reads TGTGCCAGCAGCCTGGGACAAACGGAGGCGGGCGCTTTCTTT. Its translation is CASSLGQTEAGAFF.

The chain's CDR3 is CASSSGQTYEQYV. CDR3 sequence (DNA): TGTGCCAGCTCATCCGGACAGACCTACGAGCAGTACGTC. This chain uses TRBV18 with TRBJ2-7; D possibly corresponds to TRBD1 (6 bases). Looked up from germline, CDR1 is KGHSH and CDR2 is LQKENI. Trimming cost V 5 bases and J 2 bases, with 10 bases left between them. The CDR3 totals 13 residues.

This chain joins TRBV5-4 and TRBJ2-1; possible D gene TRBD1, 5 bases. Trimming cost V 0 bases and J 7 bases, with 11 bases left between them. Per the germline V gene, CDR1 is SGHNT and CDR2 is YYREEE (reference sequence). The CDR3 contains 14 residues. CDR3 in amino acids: CASSLAAGRNEQFF. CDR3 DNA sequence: TGTGCCAGCAGCTTGGCTGCAGGGCGGAATGAGCAGTTCTTC.

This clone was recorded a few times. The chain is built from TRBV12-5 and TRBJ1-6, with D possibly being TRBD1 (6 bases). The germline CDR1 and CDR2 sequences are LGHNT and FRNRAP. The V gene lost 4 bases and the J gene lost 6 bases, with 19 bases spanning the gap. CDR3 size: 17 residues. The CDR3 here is CASGSRPRGASNSPLHF. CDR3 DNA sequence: TGTGCTAGTGGTTCGCGTCCCAGGGGCGCCTCTAATTCACCCCTCCACTTT.

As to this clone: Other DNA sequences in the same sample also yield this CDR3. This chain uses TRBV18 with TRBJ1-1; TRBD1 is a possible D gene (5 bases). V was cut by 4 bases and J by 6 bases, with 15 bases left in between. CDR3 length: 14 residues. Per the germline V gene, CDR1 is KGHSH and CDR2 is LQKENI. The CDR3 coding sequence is TGTGCCAGCTCACAAGTTTCAGGGATCGCTGAAGCTTTCTTT. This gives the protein CASSQVSGIAEAFF.

The CDR3 protein is CASSKYKGTSVRSSFYNEQFF. The CDR3 DNA reads as TGTGCCAGCAGCAAATACAAGGGGACTAGCGTAAGATCAAGTTTCTACAATGAGCAGTTCTTC. The chain is built from TRBV21-1 and TRBJ2-1; the table's D call, TRBD2, was not checked against the DNA. TRBV21-1 is a pseudogene. The CDR3 consists of 21 residues.

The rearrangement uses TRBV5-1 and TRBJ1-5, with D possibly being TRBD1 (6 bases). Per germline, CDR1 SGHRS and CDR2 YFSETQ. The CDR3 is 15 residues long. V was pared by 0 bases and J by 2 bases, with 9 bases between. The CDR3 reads CASSLEAGGNQPQHF. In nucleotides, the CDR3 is TGCGCCAGCAGCTTGGAGGCAGGGGGCAATCAGCCCCAGCATTTT.

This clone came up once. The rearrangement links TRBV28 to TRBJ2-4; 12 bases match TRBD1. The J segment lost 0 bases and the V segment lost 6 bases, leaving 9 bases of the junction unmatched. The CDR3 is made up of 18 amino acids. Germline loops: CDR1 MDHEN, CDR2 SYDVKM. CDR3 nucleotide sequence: TGTGCCAGCAGCCGTCCCGGGACAGGGGGCACAGCCAAAAACATTCAGTACTTC. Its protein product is CASSRPGTGGTAKNIQYF. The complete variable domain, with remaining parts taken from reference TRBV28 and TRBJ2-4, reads DVKVTQSSRYLVKRTGEKVFLECVQDMDHENMFWYRQDPGLGLRLIYFSYDVKMKEKGDIPEGYSVSREKKERFSLILESASTNQTSMYLCASSRPGTGGTAKNIQYFGAGTRLSVL.

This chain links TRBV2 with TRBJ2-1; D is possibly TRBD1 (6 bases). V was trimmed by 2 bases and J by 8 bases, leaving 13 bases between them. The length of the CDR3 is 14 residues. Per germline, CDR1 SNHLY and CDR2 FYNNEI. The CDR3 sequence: CASSEQGNQHEQFF. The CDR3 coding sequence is TGTGCCAGCAGTGAACAGGGGAACCAACATGAGCAGTTCTTC.

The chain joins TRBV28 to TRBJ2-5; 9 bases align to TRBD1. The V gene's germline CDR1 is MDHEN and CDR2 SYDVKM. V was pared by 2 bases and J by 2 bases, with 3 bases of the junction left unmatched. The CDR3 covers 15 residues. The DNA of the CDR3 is TGTGCCAGCAGTTTACCCGGGACAGGGCAAGAGACCCAGTACTTC. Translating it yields CASSLPGTGQETQYF.

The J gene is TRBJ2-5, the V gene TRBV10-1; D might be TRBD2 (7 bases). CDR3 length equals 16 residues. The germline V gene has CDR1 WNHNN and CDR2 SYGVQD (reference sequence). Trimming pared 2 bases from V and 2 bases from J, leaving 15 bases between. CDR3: CASSEGLGGGQETQYF. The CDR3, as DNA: TGCGCCAGCAGTGAGGGACTGGGAGGGGGACAAGAGACCCAGTACTTC.

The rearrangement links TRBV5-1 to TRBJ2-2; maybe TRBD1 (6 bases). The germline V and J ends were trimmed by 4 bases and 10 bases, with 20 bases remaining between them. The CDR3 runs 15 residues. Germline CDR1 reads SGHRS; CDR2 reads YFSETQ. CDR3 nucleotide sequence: TGCGCCAGCAGCCTCTCACAGGGCCCTCGGGCGGAGCTGTTTTTT. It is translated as CASSLSQGPRAELFF.

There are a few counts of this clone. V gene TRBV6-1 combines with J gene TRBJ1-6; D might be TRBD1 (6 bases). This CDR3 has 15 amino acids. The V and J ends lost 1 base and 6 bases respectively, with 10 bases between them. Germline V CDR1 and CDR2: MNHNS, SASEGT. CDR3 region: CASSEGVGGNSPLHF. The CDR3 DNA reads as TGTGCCAGCAGTGAAGGTGTAGGGGGTAATTCACCCCTCCACTTT.

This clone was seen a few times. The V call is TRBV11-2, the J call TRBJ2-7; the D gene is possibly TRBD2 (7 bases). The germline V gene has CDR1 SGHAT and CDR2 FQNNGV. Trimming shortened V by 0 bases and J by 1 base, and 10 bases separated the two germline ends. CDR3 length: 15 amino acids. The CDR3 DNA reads TGTGCCAGCAGCTTAGAAAGGGGGGGATCCTACGAGCAGTACGTC. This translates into CASSLERGGSYEQYV.

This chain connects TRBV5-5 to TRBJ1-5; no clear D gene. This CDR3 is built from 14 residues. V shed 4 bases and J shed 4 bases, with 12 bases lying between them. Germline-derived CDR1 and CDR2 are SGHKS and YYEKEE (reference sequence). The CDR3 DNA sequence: TGTGCCAGCAGCCCGAGGGTCCCGAATCAGCCCCAGCATTTT. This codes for CASSPRVPNQPQHF.

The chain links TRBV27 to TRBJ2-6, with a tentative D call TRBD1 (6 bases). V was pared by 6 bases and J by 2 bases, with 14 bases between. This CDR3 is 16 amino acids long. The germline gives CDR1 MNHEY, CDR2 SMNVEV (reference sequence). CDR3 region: CASSRDTNTGANVLTF. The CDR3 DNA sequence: TGTGCCAGCAGCCGGGACACTAATACTGGGGCCAACGTCCTGACTTTC.

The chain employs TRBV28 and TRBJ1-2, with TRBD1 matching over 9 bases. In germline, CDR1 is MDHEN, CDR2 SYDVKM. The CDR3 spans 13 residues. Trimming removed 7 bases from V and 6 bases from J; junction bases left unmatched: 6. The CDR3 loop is CASTKGQGNGYTF. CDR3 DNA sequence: TGTGCCAGCACTAAGGGACAGGGAAATGGCTACACCTTC.

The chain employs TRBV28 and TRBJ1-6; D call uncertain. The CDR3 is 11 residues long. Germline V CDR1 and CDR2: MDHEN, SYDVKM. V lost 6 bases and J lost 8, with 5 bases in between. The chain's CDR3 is CASRADSPLHF. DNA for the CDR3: TGTGCCAGCAGGGCGGATTCACCCCTCCACTTT.

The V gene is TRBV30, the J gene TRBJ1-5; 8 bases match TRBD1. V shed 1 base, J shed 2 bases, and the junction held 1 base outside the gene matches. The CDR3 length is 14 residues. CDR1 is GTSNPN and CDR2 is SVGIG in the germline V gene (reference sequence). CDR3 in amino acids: CAWSETGGNQPQHF. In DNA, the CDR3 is TGTGCCTGGAGTGAGACAGGGGGCAATCAGCCCCAGCATTTT.

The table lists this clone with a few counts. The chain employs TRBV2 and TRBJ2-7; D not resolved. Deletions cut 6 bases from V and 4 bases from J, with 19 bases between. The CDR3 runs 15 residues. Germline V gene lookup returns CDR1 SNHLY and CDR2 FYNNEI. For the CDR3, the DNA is TGTGCCAGCAGGGAGAACCCAAACCCAGCATACGAGCAGTACTTC. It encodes CASRENPNPAYEQYF.

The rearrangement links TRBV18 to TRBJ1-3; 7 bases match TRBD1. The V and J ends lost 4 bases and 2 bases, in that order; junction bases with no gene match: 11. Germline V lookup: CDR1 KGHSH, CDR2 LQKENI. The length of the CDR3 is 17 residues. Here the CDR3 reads CASSRRNIGTAGNTIYF. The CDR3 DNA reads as TGTGCCAGCTCACGAAGGAATATCGGGACAGCTGGAAACACCATATATTTT.